This entry lists 9 T cell receptor beta chains sequenced from one sample in a study of tumor and adjacent non-tumor tissue in lung cancer. Three rounds of nested PCR, following a modified ARM-PCR protocol, produced the TCRbeta library. TCRdb re-called the multiplex PCR reads with MiXCR, one entry per CDR3 protein. Among tens of thousands of distinct CDR3 sequences listed, 60% to 80% were seen once. RNA was extracted from bulk tissue without any cell sorting. Distant lung tissue was collected more than 3 cm away from the tumor edge. Sequenced material: distant non-tumor lung tissue. Receptors originate from a woman aged 60-75 years with non-small cell lung cancer.

The genes are TRBV29-1 and TRBJ2-3; unclear D gene. The germline V gene encodes CDR1 SQVTM and CDR2 ANQGSEA. The CDR3 sequence is 12 residues long. The ends were cut back, 4 bases at V and 15 bases at J, with 20 bases in the middle. CDR3 bases: TGCAGCGTTGCAGCGTTGGCAGATAAGCAATATTTT. Translating it yields CSVAALADKQYF.

Points on this clonotype: Possible read error: a much larger clone is one base away. The chain recombines TRBV7-2 with TRBJ2-7, with 11 nucleotides matching TRBD2. Trimming removed 9 bases from V and 3 bases from J; junction bases left unmatched: 10. There are 15 residues in the CDR3. Germline CDR1 is SGHTA and CDR2 is FQGNSA. CDR3 sequence reads: CARTLGLAGLYEQYF. CDR3 nucleotide sequence: TGTGCCAGAACCCTTGGACTAGCGGGTCTCTACGAGCAGTACTTC.

With regard to this clonotype: An end of the junction differs from the germline gene, which may be a read error. This chain joins TRBV6-1 and TRBJ1-4, with TRBD1 as a possible D gene (5 bases). This CDR3 comprises 16 residues. The germline gives CDR1 MNHNS, CDR2 SASEGT. The CDR3: CVSSSVGEHTNEKLFF. The CDR3 DNA reads TGTGTCAGCAGTTCGGTGGGGGAGCACACTAATGAAAAACTGTTTTTT.

About this clonotype: The CDR3 end shows no conserved phenylalanine or tryptophan, and so a read error is likely. This chain links TRBV6-5 with TRBJ2-7, with a possible D match to TRBD2 (7 bases). The length of the CDR3 is 15 residues. Per the germline V gene, CDR1 is MNHEY and CDR2 is SVGAGI. CDR3 DNA sequence: TGTGCCAGTAGTTACTCGGGGGGCCCCGACTACGAGCAGTACTTA. Its protein product is CASSYSGGPDYEQYL.

In regard to this clonotype: A read error may explain this, as a much larger clone is one base away. The chain links TRBV6-5 to TRBJ2-7; D remains ambiguous. Between the trimmed V and J ends, which lost 4 bases and 3 bases, there was a span of 13 bases. Germline V gene lookup returns CDR1 MNHEY and CDR2 SVGAGI. The CDR3 has 14 amino acids. CDR3 sequence (DNA): TGTGCCAGCAGTTTGACCCAAAACCACTACGAGCAGTACTTC. Translated, it gives CASSLTQNHYEQYF.

Concerning this clonotype itself: The junction shows a germline mismatch at one end, possibly a read error. The genes are TRBV19 and TRBJ1-4; 7 bases line up with TRBD1. This CDR3 is built from 13 residues. Germline V gene data show CDR1 as LNHDA and CDR2 as SQIVND (reference sequence). CDR3 bases: TGTGCCAGTAAGGGACAGTGCAATGAAAAATTGTTTTTT. Amino acids: CASKGQCNEKLFF.

Concerning this clonotype: The conserved phenylalanine or tryptophan normally closing the CDR3 is absent here, so this likely arose from a read error. The limits of the CDR3 on the DNA are not certain, so only TCRdb's listed CDR3 is given. The chain recombines TRBV6-6 with TRBJ2-7; the D segment call TRBD1 is taken from the table without a DNA check. Germline CDR1 is MNHNY and CDR2 is SVGAGI (reference sequence). The CDR3 spans 15 residues, counting both ends. The chain's CDR3 is CASSRQTGGDYEQYL.

In the case of this clonotype: An end of the junction does not agree with germline; a read error may underlie this. CDR3 in amino acids: CGSGLQSCNNYEQYF. For the CDR3, the DNA is TGTGGCAGCGGACTCCAATCCTGCAATAACTACGAGCAGTACTTC. J is TRBJ2-7 and V is TRBV11-2; weak D call: TRBD2 (5 bases). This CDR3 is 15 amino acids long. Germline CDR1 SGHAT, CDR2 FQNNGV.

In the case of this clonotype: It is likely a read error, because the conserved phenylalanine at the end of the CDR3 is missing. The chain combines TRBV6-6 with TRBJ1-1, with D unresolved. CDR3 size: 15 residues. Germline V gene sequence: CDR1 MNHNY, CDR2 SVGAGI (reference sequence). V shed 6 bases and J shed 3 bases, with 17 bases lying between them. CDR3 bases: TGTGCCAGCAGCTGGGAAACGACGGGTTACACTGAAGCTTTCATT. Translating it yields CASSWETTGYTEAFI.